The clone carrying this TCR beta chain came up a few times. Its antigen remains unknown. Library construction for TCR beta used iRepertoire HTBI primers and Arm-PCR of CDR3 regions. TCRdb reprocessed the multiplex PCR reads via MiXCR and lists one record per CDR3 protein. The sample lists 400,000 to 450,000 distinct CDR3 sequences; about 16% were seen once. The entry originates in a study of regulatory T cells in long-lasting Graves disease. Study results and caveats: Lower TCR diversity was seen in persistent Graves' patients than in newly diagnosed ones. Newly diagnosed patients shared about 950 public clonotypes; persistent patients shared approximately 2,700.

Time point meaning: newly diagnosed GD, antithyroid drugs for less than 3 months. Extracted PBMC RNA gave rise to the TCR library. V lost 4 bases and J lost 5, with 26 bases in between. The CDR3 totals 18 residues. Per the germline V gene, CDR1 is SGDLS and CDR2 is YYNGEE. These data also formed part of another study, on T cells in Graves' hyperthyroidism and ophthalmopathy. That report adds: Patients were excluded because of uncontrolled infection, other autoimmune disease, pregnancy or lactation. First-round RT-PCR with HTBI primers amplified the TCR CDR3 region.

Sequencing used peripheral blood mononuclear cells (PBMCs), obtained at new diagnosis, from a patient treated with antithyroid drugs. The receptor's source is a woman between 25 and 40 years old with Graves disease. The chain links TRBV9 to TRBJ2-3; tentative D call: TRBD2 (6 bases). CDR3 region: CASSPAPGSSGRRDTQYF. CDR3 in DNA: TGTGCCAGCAGCCCCGCACCGGGGAGCTCGGGGAGGAGAGATACGCAGTATTTT.